This TCR beta chain was captured in a study of blood T cells in healthy people across ages (dated by TCRdb to the mid-2010s). For the wider study: Template switching captured roughly one uniquely barcoded TCR beta cDNA molecule per two T cells in model experiments. To track age-related changes in TCR beta repertoire diversity, the study relied on deep sequencing normalized with unique cDNA molecular identifiers. The donors were split into four age groups: young (average about 15 years), middle-aged (about 40), aged (roughly 68) and long-lived (roughly 86). To avoid experimental bias, donors of different ages were distributed randomly across sequencing lanes. For two donors (one aged 18 to 30 and one aged 80 or older), the study analyzed two additional independent replicas of 1 million unique cDNA reads from the same blood draw. General study outcomes and caveats: Estimates of total diversity based on one million sequenced T cells were considered lower bounds and underestimates. Compared with the aged group, more naive CD4+ T cells, fewer expanded clones and increased TCR diversity were shown by the long-lived group, suggesting age selection. Observed TCR beta diversity per million T cells fell roughly linearly with age, and a significant reduction was already apparent by age roughly 41. A strong correlation was found between observed TCR beta diversity and the percentage of naive T cells measured by flow cytometry. Because profiling used bulk unsorted PBMCs, naive and antigen-experienced compartments could not be compared conclusively. The CMV infection status of donors was not known, potentially confounding age-related changes in expanded clonotypes.

This clonotype came up a few times. Its antigen is still unknown. A junction end diverges from the germline sequence, so it may reflect a read error. Donors were 39 systemically healthy Caucasian individuals from Russia aged roughly 6 to 90 years. Each donor gave about 9.7 milliliters of peripheral blood, drawn into EDTA-treated Vacutainer tubes. Ficoll-Paque density-gradient centrifugation was used to isolate PBMCs, with at least 7 million per sample. Trizol reagent was used to extract total RNA from PBMCs, with at least 5.5 micrograms per sample. For every donor, flow cytometry on a PBMC aliquot measured the percentage of naive CD45RAhigh/CD27high T cells. The library was obtained by 5' RACE. TCRdb records Illumina HiSeq 2500 as the sequencer. A second PCR of roughly 6 to 12 cycles was run with a J-beta primer mix and a sample-barcoded 5' primer. A unique molecular identifier was introduced onto each TCR beta cDNA molecule by a template-switch 5' adaptor carrying 12 random nucleotides. Each sample yielded at least 2.5 million CDR3-containing paired-end reads. All of the RNA was converted into first-strand cDNA using the Mint cDNA synthesis kit, with a TRBC-specific oligonucleotide serving as the primer. All cDNA was treated with uracil-DNA glycosylase and then went through a first 18-cycle PCR with the universal primers M1SS and BC2_uni_R. Under the source paper's analysis protocol: For normalization, 1 million high-quality reads, each with a distinct molecular identifier, were randomly selected from each sample. Instead of being binned into consensus sequences, reads with shared molecular identifiers were discarded. MiTCR, run with a Q25 quality threshold and the strictest error-elimination algorithm, handled CDR3 identification, clonotype clustering and error correction. A nonparametric unseen species model with Euler transformation was used to estimate a lower bound on total TCR beta diversity. TCRdb itself trimmed the public reads at Q25 with fastp, ran MiXCR and retained productive beta chains. Each CDR3 protein gets just one entry, which takes the most common genes and DNA from the rows behind it. TCRdb, not the authors, supplied the V and J calls. The sample profile shows about 900,000 distinct CDR3 sequences; 48% of them were found once. The ten largest clones take up roughly an eighth of the sample.

From cysteine to phenylalanine, the CDR3 is 15 amino acids long. Only the CDR3 DNA is retained, 45 bases long and in frame from the first base. Specimen: blood. This clonotype was obtained from a man aged 30-40 years in good health. The receptor chain draws on TRBV12-3 or TRBV12-4 and TRBJ1-6; the D gene cannot be named for sure. The DNA is as follows: TGTGCCAGCTCCAATGGGAGGGCGGCTAATCCACCCCTCCACTTT. It codes for CASSNGRAANPPLHF.